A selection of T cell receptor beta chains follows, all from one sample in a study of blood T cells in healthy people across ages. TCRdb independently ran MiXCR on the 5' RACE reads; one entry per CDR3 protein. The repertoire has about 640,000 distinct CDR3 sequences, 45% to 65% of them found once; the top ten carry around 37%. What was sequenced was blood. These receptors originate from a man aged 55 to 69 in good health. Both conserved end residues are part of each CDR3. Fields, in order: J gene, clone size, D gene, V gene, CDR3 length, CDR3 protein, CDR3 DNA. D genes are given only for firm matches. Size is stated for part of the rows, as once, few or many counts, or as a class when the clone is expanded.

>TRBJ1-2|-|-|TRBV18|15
CASSPPTVDRYGYTF
TGTGCCAGCTCACCACCGACTGTTGACAGATATGGCTACACCTTC
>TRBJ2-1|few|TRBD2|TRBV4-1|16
CASSHSRGGGAGEQFF
TGCGCCAGCAGCCATTCGCGTGGCGGGGGGGCCGGTGAGCAGTTCTTC
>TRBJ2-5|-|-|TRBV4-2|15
CASSQPHQEQETQYF
TGTGCCAGCAGCCAACCCCACCAAGAACAAGAGACCCAGTACTTC
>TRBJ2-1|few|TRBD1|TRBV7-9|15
CASSRLGQGAGEQFF
TGTGCCAGCAGCCGCCTAGGACAGGGGGCAGGAGAGCAGTTCTTC
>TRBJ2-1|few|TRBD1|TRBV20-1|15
CSAVSKGQGADEQFF
TGCAGTGCGGTCTCTAAGGGACAGGGGGCAGATGAGCAGTTCTTC
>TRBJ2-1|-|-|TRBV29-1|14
CSVETGTSYNEQFF
TGCAGCGTTGAAACAGGAACCTCCTACAATGAGCAGTTCTTC
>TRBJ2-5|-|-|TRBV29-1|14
CSVDEGGSQETQYF
TGCAGCGTTGATGAGGGAGGATCGCAAGAGACCCAGTACTTC
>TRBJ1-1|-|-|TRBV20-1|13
CSARVTVNTEAFF
TGCAGTGCTAGAGTGACAGTGAACACTGAAGCTTTCTTT
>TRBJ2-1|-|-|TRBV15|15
CATSKAPGRRNEQFF
TGTGCCACCAGCAAAGCACCGGGGAGGAGAAATGAGCAGTTCTTC
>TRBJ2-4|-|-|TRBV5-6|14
CASSPITGKNIQYF
TGTGCCAGCAGCCCTATTACCGGCAAAAACATTCAGTACTTC
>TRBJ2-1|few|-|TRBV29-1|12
CSVTLGPNEQFF
TGCAGCGTGACACTAGGTCCCAATGAGCAGTTCTTC
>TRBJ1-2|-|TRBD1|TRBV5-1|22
CASSLALLNVRGRPPGGNGYTF
TGCGCCAGCAGCTTGGCCCTTCTCAATGTACGTGGACGACCCCCAGGGGGAAATGGCTACACCTTC
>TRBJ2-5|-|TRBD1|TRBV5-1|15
CASSSGQGYDNEQYF
TGCGCCAGCTCTTCGGGACAGGGGTATGACAATGAGCAGTACTTC
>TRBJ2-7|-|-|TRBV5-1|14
CASSPRGTSYEQYF
TGCGCCAGCAGCCCTCGCGGAACCTCCTACGAGCAGTACTTC
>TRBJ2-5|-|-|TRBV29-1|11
CSVNLQETQYF
TGCAGCGTTAACTTACAAGAGACCCAGTACTTC
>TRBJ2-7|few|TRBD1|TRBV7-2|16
CASSHGGWDRVYEQYF
TGTGCCAGCAGCCATGGCGGGTGGGACAGGGTCTACGAGCAGTACTTC
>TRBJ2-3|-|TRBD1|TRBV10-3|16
CAISPQGVAGTDTQYF
TGTGCCATCAGCCCCCAGGGGGTAGCTGGCACAGATACGCAGTATTTT
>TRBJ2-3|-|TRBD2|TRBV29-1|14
CSVVGLANTDTQYF
TGCAGCGTTGTGGGACTAGCGAACACAGATACGCAGTATTTT
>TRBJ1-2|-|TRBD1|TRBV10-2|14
CASSGQGQDYGYTF
TGCGCCAGCAGTGGACAGGGCCAGGACTATGGCTACACCTTC
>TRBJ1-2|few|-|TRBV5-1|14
CASSLVWGDYGYTF
TGCGCCAGCAGCTTGGTCTGGGGGGACTATGGCTACACCTTC